What follows are 31 T cell receptor beta chains derived from one specimen sequenced in a study of neoadjuvant anti-PD-1 for oral cavity cancer (dated by TCRdb to 2020 to 2022). The time point label, read with the paper, signifies: before neoadjuvant nivolumab. The receptor library was made with the immunoSEQ multiplex PCR assay. TCRdb's version of the immuneACCESS table is confined to in-frame rearrangements and falls short of the full clone set. An unresolved V gene accounts for under half of the shortfall where checked; the remainder is of unknown origin. In all, the sample holds roughly 10,000 clones, and more than 45% of those were seen once. Roughly 29% of the sample is in the top ten clones. The sequenced sample was tumor tissue, obtained before nivolumab (anti-PD-1) treatment. All receptors come from a person between 40 and 85 years old with oral cavity squamous cell carcinoma.

This chain links TRBV7-8 with TRBJ2-3; D not certain. This CDR3 region has 12 residues. The germline V gene has CDR1 SGHVS and CDR2 FQNEAQ. V was shortened by 2 bases and J by 6 bases, with 6 bases between the two germline ends. The CDR3 here is CASSLFADTQYF. The CDR3 bases are TGTGCCAGCAGCTTATTCGCGGATACGCAGTATTTT. Filled out from reference TRBV7-8 and TRBJ2-3, the complete variable domain reads GAGVSQSPRYKVAKRGQDVALRCDPISGHVSLFWYQQALGQGPEFLTYFQNEAQLDKSGLPSDRFFAERPEGSVSTLKIQRTQQEDSAVYLCASSLFADTQYFGPGTRLTVL.

This chain connects TRBV6-6 to TRBJ2-7; 14 bases align to TRBD2. V gave up 5 bases and J gave up 3 bases; unmatched junction bases: 6. CDR3 size: 16 residues. Germline CDR1 MNHNY, CDR2 SVGAGI (reference sequence). CDR3 nucleotide sequence: TGTGCCAGCAGTCCCTCCGGGACTAGCGGGGGCTACGAGCAGTACTTC. It is translated as CASSPSGTSGGYEQYF.

The chain employs TRBV4-2 and TRBJ2-3, with D possibly TRBD2 on 6 matching bases. Trimming removed 4 bases at V and 2 bases at J, with 10 bases between. Germline CDR1 reads LGHNA; CDR2 reads YNFKEQ. This CDR3 has 14 amino acids. CDR3 amino acids: CASSPGTFTDTQYF. The DNA for the CDR3 is TGTGCCAGCAGCCCCGGGACTTTCACAGATACGCAGTATTTT.

The chain has TRBV29-1 and TRBJ1-1; tentative D call: TRBD1 (6 bases). Trimming stripped 7 bases from V and 6 bases from J, with 18 bases between. The CDR3 sequence is 13 residues long. Germline V gene data show CDR1 as SQVTM and CDR2 as ANQGSEA. The DNA for the CDR3 is TGCAGCGCCCACGGGGGGGCGAGGGCTGAAGCTTTCTTT. Its protein product is CSAHGGARAEAFF. Supplemented by reference TRBV29-1 and TRBJ1-1, the full variable domain reads SAVISQKPSRDICQRGTSLTIQCQVDSQVTMMFWYRQQPGQSLTLIATANQGSEATYESGFVIDKFPISRPNLTFSTLTVSNMSPEDSSIYLCSAHGGARAEAFFGQGTRLTVV.

By share, this clone ranks as medium-sized. The rearrangement links TRBV5-4 to TRBJ2-7; 12 bases line up with TRBD2. This CDR3 comprises 15 residues. Trimming at V came to 3 bases and at J to 0 bases, leaving 1 base not matched to a gene. Germline-derived CDR1 and CDR2 are SGHNT and YYREEE (reference sequence). The CDR3 loop is CASSSTSGGSYEQYF. DNA for the CDR3: TGTGCCAGCAGCTCGACTAGCGGGGGCTCCTACGAGCAGTACTTC. The whole variable domain, remainder taken from reference TRBV5-4 and TRBJ2-7, is ETGVTQSPTHLIKTRGQQVTLRCSSQSGHNTVSWYQQALGQGPQFIFQYYREEENGRGNFPPRFSGLQFPNYSSELNVNALELDDSALYLCASSSTSGGSYEQYFGPGTRLTVT.

The chain is built from TRBV7-9 and TRBJ2-5; D tentatively reads TRBD1 or TRBD2 (6 bases each). Germline values: CDR1 SEHNR, CDR2 FQNEAQ (reference sequence). The V end was cut by 0 bases, the J end by 7 bases, with 15 bases between. The CDR3 sequence is 15 residues long. CDR3 region: CASSLAQGGSGTQYF. The DNA of the CDR3 is TGTGCCAGCAGCTTAGCACAGGGAGGCTCGGGGACCCAGTACTTC.

V usage is TRBV5-4 and J usage is TRBJ1-2, with a tentative D call TRBD1 (5 bases). This CDR3 spans 13 amino acids. Deletions cut 4 bases from V and 2 bases from J, with 9 bases between. Germline lookup yields CDR1 SGHNT and CDR2 YYREEE (reference sequence). CDR3 residues: CASSPRDNYGYTF. The CDR3 region has the DNA TGTGCCAGCAGCCCCCGGGACAACTATGGCTACACCTTC. Full variable domain (missing parts from reference TRBV5-4 and TRBJ1-2): ETGVTQSPTHLIKTRGQQVTLRCSSQSGHNTVSWYQQALGQGPQFIFQYYREEENGRGNFPPRFSGLQFPNYSSELNVNALELDDSALYLCASSPRDNYGYTFGSGTRLTVV.

The chain employs TRBV5-4 and TRBJ2-3; the D gene is possibly TRBD1 (5 bases). Trimming took off 4 bases at V and 0 bases at J, with 9 bases between the two ends. CDR3 length equals 14 residues. Germline V gene lookup returns CDR1 SGHNT and CDR2 YYREEE (reference sequence). CDR3 protein: CASSIDSSTDTQYF. CDR3 DNA sequence: TGTGCCAGCAGCATCGACAGTAGCACAGATACGCAGTATTTT.

V usage is TRBV5-6 and J usage is TRBJ1-2; the D gene is possibly TRBD1 (5 bases). Germline CDR1 is SGHDT and CDR2 is YYEEEE. The CDR3 is 14 amino acids. Trimming left V 5 bases short and J 2 bases short, with 13 bases between. The CDR3 DNA reads as TGTGCCAGCAGTGCAGGGCACACCAACTATGGCTACACCTTC. As protein: CASSAGHTNYGYTF. Based on the CDR3 plus reference TRBV5-6 and TRBJ1-2, the full variable domain is DAGVTQSPTHLIKTRGQQVTLRCSPKSGHDTVSWYQQALGQGPQFIFQYYEEEERQRGNFPDRFSGHQFPNYSSELNVNALLLGDSALYLCASSAGHTNYGYTFGSGTRLTVV.

In its sample, this clone is medium-sized (0.01 to 0.1%). This chain links TRBV11-2 with TRBJ1-3; no reliable D call. CDR3 size: 16 residues. Germline assignment: CDR1 SGHAT and CDR2 FQNNGV. Trimming shortened V by 1 base and J by 0 bases, and 10 bases separated the two germline ends. Here the CDR3 reads CASSLAPSTSGNTIYF. The CDR3 nucleotides read TGTGCCAGCAGCTTAGCCCCCTCGACCTCTGGAAACACCATATATTTT.

The chain couples TRBV5-6 to TRBJ2-7; D possibly corresponds to TRBD2 (5 bases). Trimming cost V 0 bases and J 4 bases, with 8 bases left between them. The CDR3 contains 13 residues. Germline CDR1 is SGHDT and CDR2 is YYEEEE. CDR3 residues: CASSLAGRYEQYF. DNA for the CDR3: TGTGCCAGCAGCTTGGCGGGAAGATACGAGCAGTACTTC.

The V and J genes are TRBV30 and TRBJ2-7; 9 bases are a match to TRBD1. The CDR3 extends over 18 amino acids. Germline V gene data show CDR1 as GTSNPN and CDR2 as SVGIG (reference sequence). The V gene end was trimmed by 2 bases and the J gene end by 6 bases; junction bases not matched to a gene: 20. CDR3 sequence reads: CAWSYINSVVLDRGEQYF. In nucleotides, the CDR3 is TGTGCCTGGAGTTATATAAATTCCGTTGTCTTGGACAGGGGCGAGCAGTACTTC.

A few counts support this clone. This chain uses TRBV7-9 with TRBJ2-3; D unclear. V was trimmed by 3 bases and J by 0 bases, leaving 10 bases between them. The V gene's germline CDR1 is SEHNR and CDR2 FQNEAQ (reference sequence). This CDR3 has 15 residues. Written as DNA, the CDR3 is TGTGCCAGCAGCTTCGCTTACTCAAGCACAGATACGCAGTATTTT. Translating it yields CASSFAYSSTDTQYF.

The chain carries TRBV10-3 and TRBJ1-1; perhaps TRBD1 as D (5 bases). The CDR3 sequence is 15 residues long. V lost 10 bases and J lost 1, with 19 bases in between. Germline lookup yields CDR1 ENHRY and CDR2 SYGVKD. CDR3 nucleotide sequence: TGTGCCACCTCGGAGGGGTATCGGGGGAACACTGAAGCTTTCTTT. Amino acids: CATSEGYRGNTEAFF.

V usage is TRBV20-1 and J usage is TRBJ2-1; 9 nucleotides line up with TRBD2. Germline values: CDR1 DFQATT, CDR2 SNEGSKA (reference sequence). The CDR3 totals 11 residues. In DNA, the CDR3 is TGCGGGGTAGCGGGGGAGTATGAGCAGTTCTTC. Translated: CGVAGEYEQFF.

V usage is TRBV5-1 and J usage is TRBJ2-7; 10 nucleotides line up with TRBD1. Germline V lookup: CDR1 SGHRS, CDR2 YFSETQ. With 4 bases clipped from V and 3 bases from J, the junction kept 7 bases outside the gene matches. The CDR3 is made up of 15 amino acids. The CDR3 region has the DNA TGCGCCAGCAGCGACCGGGACAGGGGATACTACGAGCAGTACTTC. It codes for CASSDRDRGYYEQYF.

The chain employs TRBV5-4 and TRBJ1-6; D gene unclear. Trimming removed 4 bases from V and 9 bases from J, with 11 bases in between. The CDR3 consists of 13 residues. The germline gives CDR1 SGHNT, CDR2 YYREEE (reference sequence). The CDR3 loop is CASSPDTGSPLHF. DNA for the CDR3: TGTGCCAGCAGCCCAGACACGGGTTCACCCCTCCACTTT.

This chain connects TRBV6-5 to TRBJ1-1, with a possible D match to TRBD1 (6 bases). The CDR3 is made up of 15 amino acids. V dropped 6 bases and J dropped 7 bases, with 21 bases sitting between them. Germline V gene data show CDR1 as MNHEY and CDR2 as SVGAGI. In DNA, the CDR3 is TGTGCCAGCAGCCGGACTACGGGGGCGCAGGGTGAAGCTTTCTTT. This gives the protein CASSRTTGAQGEAFF.

This clone was detected a few times. The V and J genes are TRBV6-6 and TRBJ1-1; 8 positions agree with TRBD1. V gave up 2 bases and J gave up 5 bases; unmatched junction bases: 4. CDR1 MNHNY and CDR2 SVGAGI come from the germline V gene (reference sequence). This CDR3 region has 14 residues. This chain's CDR3 is CASSYTDRGTEAFF. CDR3 nucleotides: TGTGCCAGCAGTTACACCGACAGGGGTACTGAAGCTTTCTTT.

The CDR3 loop reads CASSVGGGTIGSPLHF. The CDR3 DNA follows: TGTGCCAGCAGCGTAGGCGGAGGGACGATCGGGTCACCCCTCCACTTT. V is TRBV9 and J is TRBJ1-6, with D possibly matching TRBD1 (5 bases). Trimming removed 0 bases at V and 10 bases at J, with 17 bases between. Germline values: CDR1 SGDLS, CDR2 YYNGEE. The CDR3 covers 16 residues.

CDR3 protein: CSVGWAGGEKLFF. The DNA of the CDR3 is TGCAGCGTTGGGTGGGCCGGGGGTGAAAAACTGTTTTTT. The V gene is TRBV29-1, the J gene TRBJ1-4; D may be TRBD1 (5 bases). There are 13 residues in the CDR3. The ends were cut back, 4 bases at V and 7 bases at J, with 13 bases in the middle. Germline V gene sequence: CDR1 SQVTM, CDR2 ANQGSEA.

V usage is TRBV18 and J usage is TRBJ1-2, with a tentative D call TRBD1 (5 bases). CDR1 KGHSH and CDR2 LQKENI come from the germline V gene. The V gene lost 3 bases and the J gene lost 6 bases, with 11 bases spanning the gap. CDR3 length: 13 residues. CDR3 sequence reads: CASSPLSGNGYTF. In nucleotides, the CDR3 is TGTGCCAGCTCACCCCTGTCAGGGAATGGCTACACCTTC. Based on the CDR3 plus reference TRBV18 and TRBJ1-2, the full variable domain is NAGVMQNPRHLVRRRGQEARLRCSPMKGHSHVYWYRQLPEEGLKFMVYLQKENIIDESGMPKERFSAEFPKEGPSILRIQQVVRGDSAAYFCASSPLSGNGYTFGSGTRLTVV.

This chain joins TRBV29-1 and TRBJ1-4; TRBD1 is a possible D gene (5 bases). From germline, CDR1 is SQVTM and CDR2 ANQGSEA. The CDR3 is 16 amino acids. V lost 7 bases, J lost 0 bases, and 18 bases lay in between. The CDR3 coding sequence is TGCAGCGCGTCGGGGGAGAGGGCCGCAACTAATGAAAAACTGTTTTTT. Translation gives CSASGERAATNEKLFF. Supplemented by reference TRBV29-1 and TRBJ1-4, the full variable domain reads SAVISQKPSRDICQRGTSLTIQCQVDSQVTMMFWYRQQPGQSLTLIATANQGSEATYESGFVIDKFPISRPNLTFSTLTVSNMSPEDSSIYLCSASGERAATNEKLFFGSGTQLSVL.

V is TRBV7-9 and J is TRBJ1-5; TRBD1 aligns across 9 bases. This CDR3 is 16 amino acids long. V gave up 5 bases and J gave up 7 bases; unmatched junction bases: 12. Germline V gene data show CDR1 as SEHNR and CDR2 as FQNEAQ (reference sequence). Written as DNA, the CDR3 is TGTGCCAGCAGCGCGGACAGGGGAGGTGGAAACCAGCCCCAGCATTTT. Its protein product is CASSADRGGGNQPQHF.

This rearrangement joins TRBV6-6 to TRBJ2-7; D is unresolved. The CDR3 totals 13 residues. Trimming took 5 bases from V and 7 from J, leaving 15 bases between them. The germline V gene encodes CDR1 MNHNY and CDR2 SVGAGI (reference sequence). CDR3 loop: CASSLGYLGEQYF. The CDR3 nucleotides are TGTGCCAGCAGTCTCGGCTACCTGGGGGAGCAGTACTTC.

There are a few counts of this clone. V usage is TRBV7-2 and J usage is TRBJ2-1; D perhaps matches TRBD2 (6 bases). The ends were cut back, 1 base at V and 16 bases at J, with 14 bases in the middle. The CDR3 has 12 residues. Germline CDR1 SGHTA, CDR2 FQGNSA. CDR3 coding DNA: TGTGCCAGCAGCTTAGAAATCGGGGGACTTTTCTTC. This translates into CASSLEIGGLFF.

This rearrangement joins TRBV6-6 to TRBJ2-5; 9 bases map to TRBD2. Per germline, CDR1 MNHNY and CDR2 SVGAGI (reference sequence). With V trimmed by 6 bases and J by 3 bases, 2 bases remained unmatched. This CDR3 has 13 amino acids. In nucleotides, the CDR3 is TGTGCCAGCAGGGGCGGGGGGGAAGAGACCCAGTACTTC. It translates to CASRGGGEETQYF.

This chain links TRBV15 with TRBJ1-3; D is ambiguous. V lost 3 bases and J 2 bases, leaving 5 bases between the germline ends. CDR1 and CDR2 from the germline V gene are LNHNV and YYDKDF (reference sequence). The length of the CDR3 is 13 residues. The CDR3 bases are TGTGCCACCAGCAGGGACCCTGGAAACACCATATATTTT. Translation gives CATSRDPGNTIYF.

This clone showed up just a few times. The chain is built from TRBV29-1 and TRBJ2-7; 8 bases match TRBD1. Looked up from germline, CDR1 is SQVTM and CDR2 is ANQGSEA. This CDR3 has 13 amino acids. V gave up 4 bases and J gave up 3 bases; unmatched junction bases: 5. The CDR3 sequence: CSVASDRGYEQYF. For the CDR3, the DNA is TGCAGCGTTGCGTCCGACAGGGGCTACGAGCAGTACTTC.

A few counts support this clone. The CDR3 nucleotides read TGTGCCAGCAGCTTAGTTGCGGGGTCGTACACTGAAGCTTTCTTT. It translates to CASSLVAGSYTEAFF. The chain joins TRBV7-2 to TRBJ1-1; D remains ambiguous. The CDR3 runs to 15 residues. Germline assignment: CDR1 SGHTA and CDR2 FQGNSA. V lost 1 base, J lost 3 bases, and 12 bases lay in between.

This clone was observed once. This chain connects TRBV11-2 to TRBJ1-6; no reliable D call. The germline gives CDR1 SGHAT, CDR2 FQNNGV. The V and J ends lost 1 base and 11 bases respectively, with 15 bases between them. The CDR3 is 15 amino acids. CDR3 DNA: TGTGCCAGCAGCTTAGTCATGGCAGTTGGAACACCCCTCCACTTT. Translating gives CASSLVMAVGTPLHF.